Described below is a single T cell receptor beta chain sequence and its context. Its antigen remains unidentified. The sample's time point: cycle 4 day 1 (C4D1), after about 6 weeks of nivolumab. Each patient's relapse followed autologous stem cell transplantation, and brentuximab vedotin exposure varied. Magnetic negative selection purified CD4+ T cells from thawed PBMCs. V was pared by 8 bases and J by 3 bases, with 6 bases of the junction left unmatched. Per the germline V gene, CDR1 is MNHEY and CDR2 is SVGAGI. CDR3 length: 15 residues. This record belongs to a study of PD-1 blockade in classical Hodgkin lymphoma. Broader study findings: It was among complete responders that baseline diversity resembled that of newly diagnosed patients.

Sequencing was performed with immunoSEQ multiplex PCR; in TCRdb, only in-frame clones are kept and a portion is missing. In the table there are 2,000 or so clones, 85% of which are singletons. The receptor's source is a human donor with classical Hodgkin lymphoma. V is TRBV6-5 and J is TRBJ2-3, with TRBD2 matching over 12 bases. The input for sequencing was CD4+ T cells from blood, taken before the fourth cycle of nivolumab. This CDR3 reads CASGLAGIGTDTQYF. As DNA, the CDR3 is TGTGCCAGCGGACTAGCGGGGATAGGGACAGATACGCAGTATTTT.